This TCR beta chain was documented in a study of blood T cell repertoires in COVID-19. Study-level background: From the United States, Italy and Spain came samples of acute and convalescent COVID-19.

In the study's own analysis: Nucleated cell number was recorded as an estimate derived from reference gene primer amplification. Here immunoSEQ multiplex PCR was the method, and the copy in TCRdb shows in-frame clones only, minus some. Clone size and the V and J calls come from that table; the DNA yielded D and trimming. This table holds around 100,000 clones, 75% to 90% found once. CDR3 length equals 15 residues. V shed 0 bases and J shed 9 bases, with 17 bases lying between them. The V and J genes are TRBV6-7 and TRBJ1-2; D is perhaps TRBD1 (6 bases). TRBV6-7 qualifies as an ORF whose function is uncertain. The sequence came from a middle-aged woman with acute or convalescent COVID-19. Sequenced material: peripheral blood. CDR3 protein: CASSYSAGATTSYTF. CDR3 bases: TGTGCCAGCAGTTACTCGGCAGGGGCGACAACCAGCTACACCTTC.